This T cell receptor beta chain was found in a study of Ad26.COV2.S vaccination and SARS-CoV-2 variants. Study-level information: Ad26.COV2.S given intramuscularly, once or twice 56 days apart.

TCRdb keeps only in-frame clones here, not all; method: immunoSEQ multiplex PCR. The sample has approximately 450,000 clones; 75% to 95% are singletons. Notes on the study in general: Quantification of TCR breadth and depth may have yielded underestimates of total T cell responses. Relative to placebo recipients, vaccine recipients exhibited elevated spike-specific TCR breadth.

As regards this clone: The target antigen is unknown.

As for treatment: 15 to 20 received Ad26.COV2.S at low or high dose, single or two shots; a few received placebo; per-sample allocation not given. Sampling was performed 63 days after the first vaccine or placebo injection. Germline V CDR1 and CDR2: MNHEY, SVGAGI. The length of the CDR3 is 15 residues. The germline V and J ends were trimmed by 7 bases and 5 bases, with 20 bases remaining between them. The gene calls are TRBV6-5 and TRBJ2-5; either TRBD1 or TRBD2 may fit D (5 bases each). This TCR derives from a person between 18 and 65 years old who received the Ad26.COV2.S COVID-19 vaccine or a placebo. Here the sequenced sample was peripheral blood, taken in a trial of Ad26.COV2.S vaccine versus placebo. CDR3 nucleotides: TGTGCCAGCACCGCAGGGACGAGGTATGGGGAGACCCAGTACTTC. The encoded protein is CASTAGTRYGETQYF.